The next 6 T cell receptor beta chains were all read from a single sample in a study of blood T cell repertoires in COVID-19. The method was immunoSEQ multiplex PCR; TCRdb's version includes in-frame clones alone and lacks a portion of them. The sample shows about 260,000 clones, roughly 86% of them seen only once. Input material: PBMCs or T cells enriched from blood (not recorded which). The receptors were sampled from a woman in her forties or fifties who had recovered from COVID-19.

This clone was counted a single time. The rearrangement uses TRBV5-6 and TRBJ2-7; TRBD1 is a possible D gene (6 bases). V was clipped by 4 bases and J by 6 bases, with 17 bases between them. CDR3 length equals 14 residues. Germline CDR1 reads SGHDT; CDR2 reads YYEEEE. The CDR3 DNA is TGTGCCAGCAGCCTCGGACAGACGCGCGGCGAGCAGTACTTC. It is translated as CASSLGQTRGEQYF.

CDR3 bases: TGTGCCAGCAGCCCTACAGGGGGCGCGGACGAGCAGTACTTC. Translation gives CASSPTGGADEQYF. The rearrangement joins TRBV9 to TRBJ2-7, with TRBD1 identical over 9 bases. The length of the CDR3 is 14 residues. V dropped 4 bases and J dropped 5; count of bases not matched to a gene: 7. Germline V gives CDR1 SGDLS, CDR2 YYNGEE.

This clone was counted between two and nine times. This chain links TRBV11-2 with TRBJ1-3, with 7 bases that match TRBD1. Germline CDR1 SGHAT, CDR2 FQNNGV. J gave up 0 bases and V 5 bases, and 7 bases lay outside the gene matches. This CDR3 region has 16 residues. The CDR3 sequence: CASSPGTAFSGNTIYF. The DNA for the CDR3 is TGTGCCAGCAGCCCCGGGACAGCATTCTCTGGAAACACCATATATTTT.

J is TRBJ2-1 and V is TRBV7-2; TRBD2 is a possible D gene (7 bases). CDR1 SGHTA and CDR2 FQGNSA come from the germline V gene. The CDR3 is 15 residues long. V shed 5 bases and J shed 4 bases, with 15 bases lying between them. The CDR3 spells CASSPTGGLYNEQFF. CDR3 DNA: TGTGCCAGCAGCCCAACGGGGGGCCTTTACAATGAGCAGTTCTTC.

The gene calls are TRBV9 and TRBJ1-2; TRBD1 matches 10 bases. Per germline, CDR1 SGDLS and CDR2 YYNGEE. The ends lost 3 bases at V and 3 bases at J; junction bases unmatched: 5. The CDR3 runs to 15 residues. CDR3 nucleotide sequence: TGTGCCAGCAGCGCCGGACAGGGGGTGGACTATGGCTACACCTTC. Protein: CASSAGQGVDYGYTF. The full variable domain, with the rest looked up from reference TRBV9 and TRBJ1-2, is DSGVTQTPKHLITATGQRVTLRCSPRSGDLSVYWYQQSLDQGLQFLIQYYNGEERAKGNILERFSAQQFPDLHSELNLSSLELGDSALYFCASSAGQGVDYGYTFGSGTRLTVV.

In its sample, this clone was seen a few times. The chain is built from TRBV12-3 or TRBV12-4 and TRBJ1-1; a possible D gene is TRBD1 (5 bases). The CDR3 consists of 11 residues. Trimming took off 7 bases at V and 8 bases at J, with 11 bases between the two ends. CDR3 in DNA: TGTGCCAGCAAATTGGGGCTCGAAGCTTTCTTT. Protein sequence: CASKLGLEAFF.